The entry that follows covers one T cell receptor beta chain sequence. Its antigen is undetermined. 5' RACE with UMI labels generated the TRB cDNA libraries. TCRdb reprocessed the 5' RACE reads, keeping one entry per CDR3 protein, no DNA. The table gives fewer than 140,000 distinct CDR3 sequences; the top ten clones make up more than 0.35% of it. From germline, CDR1 is MGHDK and CDR2 SYGVNS. CDR3 size: 14 residues. The sample comes from a study of CXCR3-negative and CXCR3-positive naive CD8 T cells. Overall study results and limits: Comparably high diversity marked both naive subsets, whereas memory CD8+ cells had much lower diversity. Surface CD5 matched across naive subsets, and TRB CDR3 properties served to infer TCR strength. TRB CDR3s were more hydrophobic in CXCR3-positive than in CXCR3-negative naive cells.

All CD8+ T cell subsets were sorted in triplicate at 250,000 to 300,000 cells each. Within the CD8+ T cell compartment, naive cells were CD45RO-CCR7+CD27+CD95-. The clonotype comes from a human donor in good health. Some clones in this sample may be carry-over from other donors' samples. The sequencing input was naive CXCR3+ CD8+ T cells from blood. Documented subset: CD45RO-CCR7+CD27+CD95- naive CD8+ T cells expressing CXCR3 (TNR3+). The V and J genes are TRBV25-1 and TRBJ2-4; without DNA, the TCRdb call of TRBD1 cannot be checked. The CDR3 loop reads CASSARTGLDIQYF.